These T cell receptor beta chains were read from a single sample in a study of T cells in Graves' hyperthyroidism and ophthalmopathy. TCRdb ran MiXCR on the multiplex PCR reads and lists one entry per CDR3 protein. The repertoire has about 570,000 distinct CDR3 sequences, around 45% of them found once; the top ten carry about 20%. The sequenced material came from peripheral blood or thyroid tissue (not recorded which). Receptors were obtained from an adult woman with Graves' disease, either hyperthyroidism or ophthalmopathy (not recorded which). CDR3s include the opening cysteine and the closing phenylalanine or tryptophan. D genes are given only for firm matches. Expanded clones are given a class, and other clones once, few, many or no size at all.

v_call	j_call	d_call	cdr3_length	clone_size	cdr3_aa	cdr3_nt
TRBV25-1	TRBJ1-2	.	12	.	CASSPDVVGYTF	TGTGCCAGCTCACCGGACGTAGTAGGCTACACCTTC
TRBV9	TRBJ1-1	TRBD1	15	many	CASSAPKTGGFEAFF	TGTGCCAGCAGCGCTCCTAAGACAGGGGGCTTTGAAGCTTTCTTT
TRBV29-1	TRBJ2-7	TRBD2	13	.	CSEKGLAFPGQYF	TGCAGCGAAAAGGGACTAGCTTTTCCGGGGCAGTACTTC
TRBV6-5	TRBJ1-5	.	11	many	CASSWRQPQHF	TGTGCCAGCAGTTGGCGTCAGCCCCAGCATTTT
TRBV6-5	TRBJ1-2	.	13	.	CASSYSSCHGYTF	TGTGCCAGCAGTTACTCGAGTTGCCATGGCTACACCTTC
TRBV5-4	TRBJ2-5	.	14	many	CASRVKSGQETQYF	TGTGCCAGCAGAGTGAAGTCTGGCCAAGAGACCCAGTACTTC
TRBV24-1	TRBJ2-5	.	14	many	CATSGGAYQETQYF	TGTGCCACCAGTGGGGGGGCTTACCAAGAGACCCAGTACTTC
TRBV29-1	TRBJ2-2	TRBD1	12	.	CSGTGNTGELFF	TGCAGCGGGACAGGGAACACCGGGGAGCTGTTTTTT
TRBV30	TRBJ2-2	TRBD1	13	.	CAWSGTGAGELFF	TGTGCCTGGAGCGGAACAGGGGCCGGGGAGCTGTTTTTT
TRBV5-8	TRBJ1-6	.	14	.	CASSLGSPNSPLHF	TGCGCCAGCAGCCTGGGCAGCCCGAATTCACCCCTCCACTTT